The 32 T cell receptor beta chains reported below all come from one sample, sequenced in a study of blood T cell repertoires in COVID-19. Profiled with immunoSEQ multiplex PCR; TCRdb holds only in-frame clones, not every one. In the table there are about 49,000 clones, 68% of which are singletons. Sample: peripheral blood. These receptors all stem from a woman aged 70-85 years with acute or convalescent COVID-19.

There are a few counts of this clone. The CDR3 region has the DNA TGTGCCACCAGCAGAGATTTCGTCGGGGTTGGAAACACCATATATTTT. Protein: CATSRDFVGVGNTIYF. The chain couples TRBV15 to TRBJ1-3; D is uncertain. V was trimmed by 0 bases and J by 3 bases, leaving 12 bases between them. The germline gives CDR1 LNHNV, CDR2 YYDKDF (reference sequence). The CDR3 covers 16 residues.

The chain combines TRBV5-1 with TRBJ2-3, with D tentatively TRBD1 (5 bases). Germline V gives CDR1 SGHRS, CDR2 YFSETQ. The V and J ends lost 0 bases and 5 bases respectively, with 10 bases between them. The CDR3 consists of 14 residues. The CDR3: CASSLVTREDTQYF. The CDR3 DNA reads TGCGCCAGCAGCTTGGTTACCAGGGAAGATACGCAGTATTTT.

CDR3 sequence (DNA): TGTGCCAGCAGCTTAGAAGCGGAGACCCAGTACTTC. The encoded protein is CASSLEAETQYF. The chain carries TRBV7-2 and TRBJ2-5; no firm D call. Germline V gene sequence: CDR1 SGHTA, CDR2 FQGNSA. Between the trimmed V and J ends, which lost 1 base and 5 bases, there was a span of 5 bases. The CDR3 has 12 amino acids.

The chain is built from TRBV30 and TRBJ2-1; a weak D match, TRBD2 (5 bases). CDR3 length equals 14 residues. From germline, CDR1 is GTSNPN and CDR2 SVGIG (reference sequence). V lost 4 bases and J 2 bases, leaving 12 bases between the germline ends. CDR3 sequence reads: CAWIRAGAYNEQFF. The CDR3 DNA is TGTGCCTGGATTAGGGCCGGGGCCTACAATGAGCAGTTCTTC. Full variable domain (missing parts from reference TRBV30 and TRBJ2-1): SQTIHQWPATLVQPVGSPLSLECTVEGTSNPNLYWYRQAAGRGLQLLFYSVGIGQISSEVPQNLSASRPQDRQFILSSKKLLLSDSGFYLCAWIRAGAYNEQFFGPGTRLTVL.

This clone was recorded once. The rearrangement links TRBV5-4 to TRBJ2-7; D gene ambiguous. CDR3 length: 15 amino acids. CDR1 SGHNT and CDR2 YYREEE come from the germline V gene (reference sequence). Trimming pared 4 bases from V and 5 bases from J, leaving 19 bases between. The CDR3 region is CASSPHSEMPDEQYF. CDR3 in DNA: TGTGCCAGCAGCCCCCATTCCGAAATGCCGGACGAGCAGTACTTC.

This chain connects TRBV10-3 to TRBJ2-2; 13 nucleotides match TRBD2. This CDR3 has 15 residues. After removal of 6 bases from V and 7 bases from J, the junction contained 5 bases not matched to a gene. Looked up from germline, CDR1 is ENHRY and CDR2 is SYGVKD. CDR3 DNA: TGTGCCATCAGCGAGACTAGCGGGAGGATCGGGGAGCTGTTTTTT. Its protein product is CAISETSGRIGELFF.

This clone was counted only a few times. CDR3 protein: CASSAGFSGANVLTF. The DNA of the CDR3 is TGTGCCAGCAGTGCGGGTTTCTCTGGGGCCAACGTCCTGACTTTC. The chain uses TRBV2 and TRBJ2-6, with D uncertain. This CDR3 region has 15 residues. CDR1 is SNHLY, CDR2 FYNNEI, per germline. With 4 bases removed from V and 0 bases from J, the gap between germline ends came to 7 bases.

This rearrangement joins TRBV7-9 to TRBJ1-4; 8 bases fit TRBD1. Germline V CDR1 and CDR2: SEHNR, FQNEAQ (reference sequence). V dropped 2 bases and J dropped 7; count of bases not matched to a gene: 3. The CDR3 covers 14 residues. The CDR3 protein is CASSLSQGAEKLFF. The DNA for the CDR3 is TGTGCCAGCAGCTTAAGTCAGGGGGCTGAAAAACTGTTTTTT.

The rearrangement joins TRBV7-9 to TRBJ1-2; weak D call: TRBD1 (6 bases). Germline V gives CDR1 SEHNR, CDR2 FQNEAQ (reference sequence). Trimming shortened V by 5 bases and J by 4 bases, and 20 bases separated the two germline ends. The CDR3 has 16 residues. The CDR3: CASSLSGGGSGYGYTF. The CDR3 nucleotides read TGTGCCAGCAGCCTCTCGGGGGGCGGCTCGGGCTATGGCTACACCTTC. The full variable domain, rest sourced from reference TRBV7-9 and TRBJ1-2, is DTGVSQNPRHKITKRGQNVTFRCDPISEHNRLYWYRQTLGQGPEFLTYFQNEAQLEKSRLLSDRFSAERPKGSFSTLEIQRTEQGDSAMYLCASSLSGGGSGYGYTFGSGTRLTVV.

This clone was picked up a small number of times. V gene TRBV5-1 combines with J gene TRBJ2-7; 9 bases are a match to TRBD2. J lost 2 bases, V lost 6 bases, and 6 bases had no gene match. CDR1 SGHRS and CDR2 YFSETQ come from the germline V gene. The CDR3 runs to 14 residues. CDR3 nucleotide sequence: TGCGCCAGCACGGTTGCGGGAGGGCCCTACGAGCAGTACTTC. Translation: CASTVAGGPYEQYF.

This chain uses TRBV7-2 with TRBJ2-7; tentative D call: TRBD2 (6 bases). Germline V gene data show CDR1 as SGHTA and CDR2 as FQGNSA. V lost 5 bases, J lost 0 bases, and 8 bases lay in between. The CDR3 covers 13 residues. CDR3 coding DNA: TGTGCCAGCAGCCGCGGGGACTCCTACGAGCAGTACTTC. The encoded protein is CASSRGDSYEQYF.

This clone has a handful of counts. The chain links TRBV7-2 to TRBJ1-5; D remains unclear. V was cut by 3 bases and J by 6 bases, with 9 bases left in between. There are 13 residues in the CDR3. Germline V CDR1 and CDR2: SGHTA, FQGNSA. This chain's CDR3 is CASSLEEGQPQHF. Here the CDR3 DNA reads TGTGCCAGCAGCTTGGAGGAGGGTCAGCCCCAGCATTTT. The variable domain in full, completed from reference TRBV7-2 and TRBJ1-5, reads GAGVSQSPSNKVTEKGKDVELRCDPISGHTALYWYRQSLGQGLEFLIYFQGNSAPDKSGLPSDRFSAERTGGSVSTLTIQRTQQEDSAVYLCASSLEEGQPQHFGDGTRLSIL.

The table lists this clone with a few counts. In DNA, the CDR3 is TGCGCCAGCAGCCAAGCACTGCGCTACGAGCAGTACTTC. Protein: CASSQALRYEQYF. The genes are TRBV4-3 and TRBJ2-7; the D is unclear. Germline CDR1 and CDR2: LGHNA and YSLEER. This CDR3 is 13 amino acids long. Trimming cost V 1 base and J 3 bases, with 7 bases left between them.

The chain uses TRBV2 and TRBJ1-1; 11 bases agree with TRBD1. With 8 bases clipped from V and 10 bases from J, the junction kept 6 bases outside the gene matches. Germline lookup yields CDR1 SNHLY and CDR2 FYNNEI. The CDR3 sequence is 12 residues long. This CDR3 reads CASGQGASLAFF. The CDR3 DNA is TGTGCCAGCGGACAGGGGGCCAGTTTAGCTTTCTTT.

This clone was recorded a few times. The chain links TRBV10-3 to TRBJ1-6, with 8 bases identical to TRBD1. This CDR3 spans 16 amino acids. Germline lookup yields CDR1 ENHRY and CDR2 SYGVKD. V was pared by 2 bases and J by 6 bases, with 6 bases of the junction left unmatched. DNA for the CDR3: TGTGCCATCAGTGAGCTAGGGACAGGATTTAATTCACCCCTCCACTTT. Translating gives CAISELGTGFNSPLHF.

The chain recombines TRBV4-1 with TRBJ1-3; D might be TRBD1 (6 bases). The germline CDR1 and CDR2 sequences are MGHRA and YSYEKL. Trimming removed 2 bases from V and 0 bases from J, with 17 bases in between. The CDR3 runs 18 residues. DNA for the CDR3: TGCGCCAGCAGCCAATACAGGGTCAAATTGCACTCTGGAAACACCATATATTTT. The encoded protein is CASSQYRVKLHSGNTIYF.

The chain is built from TRBV6-1 and TRBJ1-5; no clear D gene. The CDR3 covers 18 residues. Germline V lookup: CDR1 MNHNS, CDR2 SASEGT. The V end was cut by 1 base, the J end by 0 bases, with 16 bases between. CDR3 amino acids: CASSEVFVGFDSNQPQHF. In DNA, the CDR3 is TGTGCCAGCAGTGAAGTCTTTGTGGGCTTCGATAGCAATCAGCCCCAGCATTTT.

This chain joins TRBV4-1 and TRBJ1-1; 7 positions agree with TRBD1. Looked up from germline, CDR1 is MGHRA and CDR2 is YSYEKL. V was pared by 2 bases and J by 1 base, with 4 bases of the junction left unmatched. CDR3 size: 15 residues. The CDR3 is CASSQTGTENTEAFF. The CDR3 bases are TGCGCCAGCAGCCAAACCGGGACAGAGAACACTGAAGCTTTCTTT.

V and J are TRBV12-3 or TRBV12-4 and TRBJ2-5; D might be TRBD2 (6 bases). V lost 5 bases and J 5 bases, leaving 12 bases between the germline ends. The CDR3 is 13 residues long. This chain's CDR3 is CASSRDFPETQYF. The CDR3 coding sequence is TGTGCCAGCAGTCGGGACTTCCCGGAGACCCAGTACTTC.

This sequence joins TRBV10-3 and TRBJ2-7, with 9 bases fitting TRBD1. Germline V gene lookup returns CDR1 ENHRY and CDR2 SYGVKD. The CDR3 is made up of 16 amino acids. The V gene end was trimmed by 2 bases and the J gene end by 2 bases; junction bases not matched to a gene: 7. The CDR3: CAISEGTGTGTYEQYF. The DNA of the CDR3 is TGTGCCATCAGTGAGGGAACCGGGACAGGGACCTACGAGCAGTACTTC.

In its sample, this clone was seen a few times. The chain is built from TRBV10-3 and TRBJ2-1; D perhaps matches TRBD1 (6 bases). CDR1 and CDR2 from the germline V gene are ENHRY and SYGVKD. Trimming removed 3 bases at V and 2 bases at J, with 17 bases between. This CDR3 comprises 17 residues. CDR3 DNA sequence: TGTGCCATCAGTGACCCAACTTCTGGGGACACCTACAATGAGCAGTTCTTC. Residues: CAISDPTSGDTYNEQFF.

The chain has TRBV24-1 and TRBJ1-5, with a possible D match to TRBD1 (6 bases). The germline gives CDR1 KGHDR, CDR2 SFDVKD. Trimming took 10 bases from V and 0 from J, leaving 27 bases between them. This CDR3 is built from 19 residues. CDR3 in amino acids: CATQTTTARGPLSNQPQHF. CDR3 nucleotides: TGTGCCACACAGACTACAACGGCCAGGGGTCCCCTTAGCAATCAGCCCCAGCATTTT.

This clone counts as medium-sized. The chain employs TRBV14 and TRBJ1-6, with 10 nucleotides matching TRBD1. This CDR3 spans 13 amino acids. The germline gives CDR1 SGHDN, CDR2 FVKESK. Unmatched junction bases numbered 2, after V lost 7 bases and J lost 8 bases. CDR3 in amino acids: CASNGQGDSPLHF. The CDR3 DNA reads TGTGCCAGCAACGGACAGGGGGATTCACCCCTCCACTTT.

The chain has TRBV2 and TRBJ1-1; D might be TRBD1 (6 bases). This CDR3 is 14 amino acids long. The V gene lost 6 bases and the J gene lost 3 bases, with 14 bases spanning the gap. CDR1 is SNHLY and CDR2 is FYNNEI in the germline V gene. The CDR3 nucleotides read TGTGCCAGCAGCGTACAGGGCTGGGACACTGAAGCTTTCTTT. It yields the protein CASSVQGWDTEAFF. The full variable domain, completed using reference TRBV2 and TRBJ1-1, is EPEVTQTPSHQVTQMGQEVILRCVPISNHLYFYWYRQILGQKVEFLVSFYNNEISEKSEIFDDQFSVERPDGSNFTLKIRSTKLEDSAMYFCASSVQGWDTEAFFGQGTRLTVV.

CDR3 in amino acids: CAASTDAGVDTEAFF. The CDR3 nucleotides read TGTGCCGCCAGTACAGATGCGGGAGTGGACACTGAAGCTTTCTTT. This chain joins TRBV19 and TRBJ1-1; no firm D call. This CDR3 contains 15 residues. Germline V lookup: CDR1 LNHDA, CDR2 SQIVND (reference sequence). V was trimmed by 11 bases and J by 3 bases, leaving 22 bases between them.

This clone has just a few counts. The rearrangement links TRBV27 to TRBJ2-2; tentatively, D is TRBD2 (6 bases). The length of the CDR3 is 13 residues. The germline gives CDR1 MNHEY, CDR2 SMNVEV (reference sequence). The V gene lost 4 bases and the J gene lost 6 bases, with 9 bases spanning the gap. CDR3 region: CASSSGLAGELFF. CDR3 DNA sequence: TGTGCCAGCAGTTCGGGACTGGCCGGGGAGCTGTTTTTT.

This chain uses TRBV4-2 with TRBJ2-7, with 7 positions matching TRBD2. Germline CDR1 LGHNA, CDR2 YNFKEQ. Trimming cost V 4 bases and J 4 bases; bases outside gene matches: 7. The CDR3 extends over 14 amino acids. The chain's CDR3 is CASSPGGTAYEQYF. CDR3 nucleotide sequence: TGTGCCAGCAGCCCGGGGGGAACGGCTTACGAGCAGTACTTC.

The CDR3 region has the DNA TGTGCCAGCAGCTTGTTGACTAGAGATACGCAGTATTTT. Amino acid sequence: CASSLLTRDTQYF. This sequence joins TRBV11-1 and TRBJ2-3; TRBD2 might be the D (6 bases). Trimming cost V 3 bases and J 5 bases, with 9 bases left between them. Germline V gene sequence: CDR1 SGHAT, CDR2 FQDESV (reference sequence). The CDR3 runs 13 residues.

The J gene is TRBJ2-2, the V gene TRBV28; D is possibly TRBD1 (6 bases). This CDR3 comprises 16 residues. Trimming took 5 bases from V and 4 from J, leaving 17 bases between them. Looked up from germline, CDR1 is MDHEN and CDR2 is SYDVKM. CDR3 nucleotide sequence: TGTGCCAGCAGTCCTCGTTGGGACAAACTCACCGGGGAGCTGTTTTTT. Protein: CASSPRWDKLTGELFF.

The chain couples TRBV10-3 to TRBJ2-1; 7 nucleotides line up with TRBD2. CDR3 length: 16 amino acids. The trim removed 4 bases at V and 4 bases at J, leaving 10 bases unmatched. Germline CDR1 is ENHRY and CDR2 is SYGVKD. The CDR3 is CAISVPEDGGYNEQFF. The DNA of the CDR3 is TGTGCCATCAGTGTCCCCGAAGACGGGGGGTACAATGAGCAGTTCTTC.

The sample holds a few counts of this clone. The J gene is TRBJ2-2, the V gene TRBV6-1, with TRBD1 as a possible D gene (5 bases). Trimming cost V 3 bases and J 7 bases, with 12 bases left between them. The CDR3 length is 14 residues. Germline CDR1 and CDR2: MNHNS and SASEGT. As DNA, the CDR3 is TGTGCCAGCAGTGATTCCGGACAAAACGGGGAGCTGTTTTTT. Translating it yields CASSDSGQNGELFF.

This rearrangement joins TRBV19 to TRBJ1-1; D not resolved. This CDR3 region has 13 residues. CDR1 LNHDA and CDR2 SQIVND come from the germline V gene (reference sequence). V was pared by 5 bases and J by 0 bases, with 7 bases between. CDR3 bases: TGTGCCAGTAGTTCAACAGTGAACACTGAAGCTTTCTTT. This codes for CASSSTVNTEAFF. Full variable domain (missing parts from reference TRBV19 and TRBJ1-1): DGGITQSPKYLFRKEGQNVTLSCEQNLNHDAMYWYRQDPGQGLRLIYYSQIVNDFQKGDIAEGYSVSREKKESFPLTVTSAQKNPTAFYLCASSSTVNTEAFFGQGTRLTVV.